The clone carrying this TCR beta chain appeared a few times. Its antigen is not known. These data are taken from a study of cytomegalovirus exposure and HLA in healthy donors. The study, taken as a whole, reports: In a later analysis, a missense DCLRE1C variant was linked to TCR beta V- and J-gene trimming.

The PCR used 60 Vbeta and 13 Jbeta primers. TCRdb keeps only in-frame clones here, not all; method: immunoSEQ multiplex PCR. The table records 120,000 or so clones, about four fifths of them present only once. The records do not include a CMV serostatus for this donor. Germline-derived CDR1 and CDR2 are SGHTA and FQGTGA. The CDR3 consists of 15 residues. V was clipped by 2 bases and J by 7 bases; unmatched bases: 3. Sequencing was done on a sample of PBMCs. The TCR originated in a human donor in good health. The chain uses TRBV7-3 and TRBJ2-1, with 12 bases that match TRBD2. The CDR3, as DNA: TGTGCCAGCAGCTTAGGCACTAGCGGGGGGAATGAGCAGTTCTTC. Its translation is CASSLGTSGGNEQFF.